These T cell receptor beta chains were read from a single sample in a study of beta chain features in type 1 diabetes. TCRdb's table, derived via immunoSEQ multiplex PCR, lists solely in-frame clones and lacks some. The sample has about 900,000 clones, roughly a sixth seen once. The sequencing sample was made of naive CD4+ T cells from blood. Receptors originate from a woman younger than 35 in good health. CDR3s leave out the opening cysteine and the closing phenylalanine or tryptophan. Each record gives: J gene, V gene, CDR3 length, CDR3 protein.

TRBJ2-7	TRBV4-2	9	ASSQADEQY
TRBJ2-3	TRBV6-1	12	ASSVGGRPDTQY
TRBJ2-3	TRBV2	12	ASRAGLNTDTQY
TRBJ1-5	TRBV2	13	ASSVQGISNQPQH
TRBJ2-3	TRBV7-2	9	ASSLSDTQY
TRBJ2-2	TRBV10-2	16	ASSEPITRRELTGELF
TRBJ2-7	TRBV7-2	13	ASSRQPGEAYEQY
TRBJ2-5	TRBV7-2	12	ASSPGLAQETQY
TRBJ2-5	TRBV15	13	ATSNPTGPGETQY
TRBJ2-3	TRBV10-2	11	AGKYSGTDTQY
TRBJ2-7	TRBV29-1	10	SVRPGGYEQY
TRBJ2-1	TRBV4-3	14	ASSQDVTPKPNEQF
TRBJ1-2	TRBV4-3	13	ASSQDRRGAYGYT
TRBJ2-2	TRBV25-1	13	ASSVGGKNTGELF
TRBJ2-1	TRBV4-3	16	ASSTRLYNSGSINEQF
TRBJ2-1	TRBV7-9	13	ASGVRAGYNNEQF
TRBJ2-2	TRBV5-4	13	ASSLGSGNTGELF
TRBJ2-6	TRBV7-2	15	ASSRNGQGAGANVLT
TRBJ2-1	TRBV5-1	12	ASSTDSSYNEQF
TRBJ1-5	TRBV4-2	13	ASSQGVGGNQPQH
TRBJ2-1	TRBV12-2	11	ASRSGLAGVAF
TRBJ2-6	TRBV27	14	ASSLMGGSGANVLT
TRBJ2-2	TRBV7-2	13	ASSLYGRNTGELF
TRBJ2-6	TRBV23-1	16	ASSHVALYDSGANVLT
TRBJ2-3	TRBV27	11	ASSGTGTDTQY
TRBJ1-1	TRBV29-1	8	SVRGTEAF
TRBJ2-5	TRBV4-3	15	ASSQDRTSGRRETQY
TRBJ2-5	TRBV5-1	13	ASSFTPDFAKTQY
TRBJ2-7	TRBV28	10	ASGRKRYEQY
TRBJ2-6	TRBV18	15	ASSPRNSLSGANVLT
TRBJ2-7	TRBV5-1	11	ASSLDSAYEQY
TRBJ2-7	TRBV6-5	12	ASSNRQASYEQY
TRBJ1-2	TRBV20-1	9	SASIYYGYT
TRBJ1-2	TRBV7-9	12	ASSPKTAPYGYT
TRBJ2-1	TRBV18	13	ASSLLAEGYNEQF
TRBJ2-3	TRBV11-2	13	ASSFATSQADTQY
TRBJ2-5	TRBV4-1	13	ASSPSPGREETQY
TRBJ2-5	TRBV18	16	ASSPSPGTSGSWETQY
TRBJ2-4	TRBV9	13	ASSTRLLAKNIQY
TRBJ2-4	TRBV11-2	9	ASSLSEIQY
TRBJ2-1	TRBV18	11	ASSSGTTSSSF
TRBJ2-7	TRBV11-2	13	ASSLFSDRAYEQY
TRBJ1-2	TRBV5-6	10	ASSSGQSGYT
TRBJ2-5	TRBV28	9	AHGTQETQY
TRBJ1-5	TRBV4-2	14	ASSQVIGGAGQPQH
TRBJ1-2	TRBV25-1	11	ASSYGQVSSYT
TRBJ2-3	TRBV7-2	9	ASGTADTQY
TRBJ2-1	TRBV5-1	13	ASSLALTSPNEQF
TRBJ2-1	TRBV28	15	ASSFPLNLSSYNEQF
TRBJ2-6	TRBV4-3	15	ASSQRVFRAGANVLT
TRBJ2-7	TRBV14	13	ASSQQISGRYEQY
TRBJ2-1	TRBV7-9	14	ASSPRPGLVHNEQF
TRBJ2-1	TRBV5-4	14	ASSLAGLAGRNEQF
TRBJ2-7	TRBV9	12	ASSGQQGEYEQY
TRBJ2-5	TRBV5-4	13	ASSQGQGLQETQY